The clone carrying this TCR beta chain came up many times. Its specificity is not known. With no exceptions, donors were healthy Caucasians. This sample stems from a study of identical twins. Findings and caveats of the study: Within twin pairs, the out-of-frame alpha sequences they shared showed excess low generation probability. Insertions were fewer in abundant cord blood beta clonotypes, whereas memory repertoires showed none of this pattern.

Germline CDR1 and CDR2: LNHDA and SQIVND (reference sequence). Trimming shortened V by 1 base and J by 0 bases, and 7 bases separated the two germline ends. This CDR3 has 15 residues. TCRdb itself ran the 5' RACE reads through MiXCR, one entry per CDR3 protein. The table has a few hundred thousand distinct CDR3 sequences, less than 20% seen once; the top ten hold around 12%. The clonotype was recovered from a man in his forties or fifties in good health. The sequencing input was naive T cells sorted from blood. This chain joins TRBV19 and TRBJ2-4; D gene ambiguous. The CDR3 sequence: CASSIGGVAKNIQYF. CDR3 DNA sequence: TGTGCCAGTAGTATAGGGGGTGTAGCCAAAAACATTCAGTACTTC.